These T cell receptor beta chains were read from a single sample in a study of blood T cell repertoires in COVID-19. This table comes from immunoSEQ multiplex PCR, and its TCRdb copy is limited to in-frame clones, with some not included. The table shows around 260,000 clones, with about 87% occurring only once. Specimen: peripheral blood. These TCRs come from a man in his sixties who had recovered from COVID-19. Both conserved end residues are part of each CDR3. For some rows the clone size is stated as once, few or many, or as a class when expanded; others skip it.

v_call clone_size cdr3_aa
TRBV6-5 . CASSVTGYAGELFF
TRBV7-8 . CASSLVRGGVKETQYF
TRBV7-9 . CASSLLAGAYNEQFF
TRBV29-1 . CSVEGQGNYEQYF
TRBV7-7 . CASSSDLTGELFF
TRBV2 . CASSNDRVVANEKLFF
TRBV9 . CASSVSELSIHGYTF
TRBV9 . CASSVGAGSGADTQYF
TRBV24-1 . CATRGPAGYGYNSPLHF
TRBV21-1 . CASSKEGTGDQPQHF
TRBV6-5 . CASSYSRVYNEQFF
TRBV6-6 . CASSYTRSYEQYF
TRBV12-3/TRBV12-4 . CASSSLASEQFF
TRBV7-3 . CASSSRSGTGGGYTF
TRBV6-2/TRBV6-3 . CASSYLAVYEQYF
TRBV6-5 . CASSKQGSSTDTQYF
TRBV6-6 . CASSPTSGGWYTGELFF
TRBV9 . CASSGWGDRGKEKLFF
TRBV9 . CASSGSGTDSQETQYF
TRBV25-1 . CASSGHANRDINTEAFF
TRBV9 once CASSVGWATEAFF
TRBV15 . CATSSTATNEKLFF
TRBV5-1 once CASSSGGQGFDEQYF
TRBV30 . CAWRGTVNTEAFF
TRBV15 . CATSIARDRNTGELFF
TRBV3-1/TRBV3-2 . CASSEQGGNEKLFF
TRBV5-1 . CASSLSGSGQYF
TRBV3-1/TRBV3-2 . CASPPRSPPHF
TRBV6-5 . CASSWGQINEKLFF
TRBV14 . CASSQYLGQVPYNEQFF
TRBV25-1 . CASSASLANYNEQFF
TRBV10-3 . CAISLDSYGYTF
TRBV12-3/TRBV12-4 . CASSGDRAQQYF
TRBV11-2 . CASSSQGRRGIQYF
TRBV19 . CASTPLDRENTDTQYF
TRBV6-1 . CASSPGSGWSYEQYF
TRBV7-3 . CASSLMGTPRLAGAYEQYF
TRBV29-1 . CSVGRAGGLNEQFF
TRBV15 . CATSRDREGLFSGNTIYF
TRBV16 . CASSPRQGVRSYEQYF
TRBV5-1 . CASRLTGVLNTGELFF
TRBV11-3 . CASSPGGRWTDTQYF
TRBV10-2 . CASSVGIGDQPQHF
TRBV19 . CATQDRGIDGYTF
TRBV18 . CASSPPYRQGAGEQFF
TRBV12-5 . CASGKTGGSRIHGQPQHF
TRBV7-2 . CASSLVSGGVFSGANVLTF
TRBV7-3 . CASSAVAGQTFDGYTF
TRBV7-3 . CASSSGGRPTGEQYF
TRBV9 once CASSVESDRGQPQHF
TRBV30 . CAWIIKSSSPQHF
TRBV24-1 once CATDLPGGGDKNTGELFF
TRBV7-3 . CASSLVLAGTTGELFF
TRBV7-8 . CASSHIRGRFDNEQFF
TRBV13 once CASSPTIRVGEQFF